The TCR beta chain under discussion was sequenced for a study of CD8 T cells in ankylosing spondylitis. The study, taken as a whole, reports: Blood of patients with ankylosing spondylitis appeared to be characterized by a TCR beta motif of several highly homologous variants.

Germline assignment: CDR1 SQVTM and CDR2 ANQGSEA. The trim removed 7 bases at V and 5 bases at J, leaving 8 bases unmatched. The CDR3 length is 13 residues. A single record per CDR3 protein comes from TCRdb applying MiXCR to the 5' RACE reads. The profile shows 200,000 to 250,000 distinct CDR3 sequences, about 11% of them singletons. This clonotype was seen ten or more times. Its antigen is not known. The J gene is TRBJ2-7, the V gene TRBV29-1, with 10 bases aligning to TRBD2. Sequencing was performed on blood, either unsorted or a sorted T cell fraction (not recorded which). The source is a male donor with ankylosing spondylitis or in good health (not recorded which). DNA for the CDR3: TGCAGCGCTAGCGGGAGAGGGGACAACGAGCAGTACTTC. This translates into CSASGRGDNEQYF.